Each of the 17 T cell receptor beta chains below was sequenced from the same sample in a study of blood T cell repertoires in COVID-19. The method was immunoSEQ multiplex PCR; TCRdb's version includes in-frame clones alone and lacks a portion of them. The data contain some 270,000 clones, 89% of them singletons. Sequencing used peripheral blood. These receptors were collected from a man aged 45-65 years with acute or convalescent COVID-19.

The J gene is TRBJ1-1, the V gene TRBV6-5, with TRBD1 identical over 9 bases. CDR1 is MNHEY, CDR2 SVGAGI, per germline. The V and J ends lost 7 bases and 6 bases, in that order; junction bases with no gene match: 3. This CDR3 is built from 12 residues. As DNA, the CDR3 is TGTGCCAGCAAACAGGGGGCGGCTGAAGCTTTCTTT. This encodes CASKQGAAEAFF.

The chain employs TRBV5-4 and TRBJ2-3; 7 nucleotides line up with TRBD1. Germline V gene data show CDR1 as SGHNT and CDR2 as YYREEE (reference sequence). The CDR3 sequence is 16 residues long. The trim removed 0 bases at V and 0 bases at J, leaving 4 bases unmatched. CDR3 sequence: CASSLAGTASTDTQYF. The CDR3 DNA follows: TGTGCCAGCAGCTTGGCCGGGACAGCTAGCACAGATACGCAGTATTTT.

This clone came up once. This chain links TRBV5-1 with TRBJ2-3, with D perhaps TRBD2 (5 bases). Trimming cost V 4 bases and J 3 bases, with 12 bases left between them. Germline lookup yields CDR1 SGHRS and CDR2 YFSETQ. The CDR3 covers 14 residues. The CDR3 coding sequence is TGCGCCAGCAGCCTAGCTCTCCCGACAGATACGCAGTATTTT. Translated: CASSLALPTDTQYF.

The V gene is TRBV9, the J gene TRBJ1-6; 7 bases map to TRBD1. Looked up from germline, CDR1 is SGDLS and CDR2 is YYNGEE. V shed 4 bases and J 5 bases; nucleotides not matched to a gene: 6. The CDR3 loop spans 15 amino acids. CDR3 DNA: TGTGCCAGCAGCTTCGGGACAGACAATAATTCACCCCTCCACTTT. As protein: CASSFGTDNNSPLHF.

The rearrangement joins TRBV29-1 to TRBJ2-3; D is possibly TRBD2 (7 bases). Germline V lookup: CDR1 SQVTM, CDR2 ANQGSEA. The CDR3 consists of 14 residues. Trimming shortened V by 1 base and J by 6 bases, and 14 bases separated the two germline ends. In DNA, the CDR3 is TGCAGCGTTGAAGTGGGGGGGCCGCGGGATACGCAGTATTTT. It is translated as CSVEVGGPRDTQYF.

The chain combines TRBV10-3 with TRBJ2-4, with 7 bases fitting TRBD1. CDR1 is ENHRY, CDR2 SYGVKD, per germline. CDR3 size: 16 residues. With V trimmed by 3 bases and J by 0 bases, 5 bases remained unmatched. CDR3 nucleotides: TGTGCCATCAGTGAAATGACAGGGCGAGCCAAAAACATTCAGTACTTC. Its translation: CAISEMTGRAKNIQYF.

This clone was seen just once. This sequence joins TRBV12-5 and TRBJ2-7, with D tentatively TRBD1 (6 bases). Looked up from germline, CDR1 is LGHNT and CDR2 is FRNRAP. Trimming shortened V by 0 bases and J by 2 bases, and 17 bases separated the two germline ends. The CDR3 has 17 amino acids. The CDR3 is CASGLVLGARTPYEQYF. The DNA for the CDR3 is TGTGCTAGTGGTTTGGTACTGGGGGCGAGGACTCCCTACGAGCAGTACTTC.

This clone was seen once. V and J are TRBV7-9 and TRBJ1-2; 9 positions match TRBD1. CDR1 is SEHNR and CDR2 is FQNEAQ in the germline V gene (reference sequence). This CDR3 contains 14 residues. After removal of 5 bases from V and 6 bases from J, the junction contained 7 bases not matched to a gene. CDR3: CASSPGQGVHGYTF. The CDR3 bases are TGTGCCAGCAGCCCGGGACAGGGTGTGCATGGCTACACCTTC.

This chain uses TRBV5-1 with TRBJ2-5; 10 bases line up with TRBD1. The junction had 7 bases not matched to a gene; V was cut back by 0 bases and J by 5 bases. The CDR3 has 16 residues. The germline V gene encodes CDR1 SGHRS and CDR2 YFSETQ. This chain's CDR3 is CASSLGGTGAGETQYF. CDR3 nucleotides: TGCGCCAGCAGCTTGGGAGGGACAGGGGCCGGGGAGACCCAGTACTTC.

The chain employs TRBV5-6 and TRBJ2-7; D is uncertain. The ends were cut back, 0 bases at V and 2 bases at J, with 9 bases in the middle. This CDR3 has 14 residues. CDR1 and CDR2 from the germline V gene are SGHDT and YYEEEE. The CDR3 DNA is TGTGCCAGCAGCTTGGGTTACGGTACCTACGAGCAGTACTTC. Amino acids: CASSLGYGTYEQYF. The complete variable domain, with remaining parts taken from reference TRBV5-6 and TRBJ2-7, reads DAGVTQSPTHLIKTRGQQVTLRCSPKSGHDTVSWYQQALGQGPQFIFQYYEEEERQRGNFPDRFSGHQFPNYSSELNVNALLLGDSALYLCASSLGYGTYEQYFGPGTRLTVT.

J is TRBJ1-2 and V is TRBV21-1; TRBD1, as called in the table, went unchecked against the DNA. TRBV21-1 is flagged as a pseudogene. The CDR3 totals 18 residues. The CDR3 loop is CASSKDRTGGYSGYGYTF. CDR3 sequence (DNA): TGTGCCAGCAGCAAAGACCGGACAGGGGGCTACAGTGGGTATGGCTACACCTTC.

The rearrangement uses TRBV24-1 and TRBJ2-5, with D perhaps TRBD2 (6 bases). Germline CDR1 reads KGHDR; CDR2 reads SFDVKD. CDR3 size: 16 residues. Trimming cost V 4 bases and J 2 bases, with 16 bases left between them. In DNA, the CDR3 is TGTGCCACCAGTGAGGGGCGTTCGGGAGAGCAAGAGACCCAGTACTTC. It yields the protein CATSEGRSGEQETQYF.

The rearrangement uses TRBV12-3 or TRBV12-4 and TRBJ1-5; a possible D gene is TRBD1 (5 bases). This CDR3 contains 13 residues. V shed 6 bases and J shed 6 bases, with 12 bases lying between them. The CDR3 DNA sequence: TGTGCCAGCAGACCAGGGATGGCTCAGCCCCAGCATTTT. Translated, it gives CASRPGMAQPQHF.

The CDR3 protein is CASTQGHEQYF. The CDR3, as DNA: TGTGCCAGCACCCAGGGGCACGAGCAGTACTTC. This chain connects TRBV6-5 to TRBJ2-7, with D possibly TRBD1 on 6 matching bases. The CDR3 has 11 amino acids. The V end lost 7 bases, the J end lost 5 bases, and 9 bases lay between the germline ends. Germline V gene sequence: CDR1 MNHEY, CDR2 SVGAGI.

In nucleotides, the CDR3 is TGTGCCAGCAGTGATCGGGACAGGGGAGGCGAAAAACTGTTTTTT. Its protein product is CASSDRDRGGEKLFF. The chain joins TRBV2 to TRBJ1-4; 10 positions match TRBD1. Germline V gene sequence: CDR1 SNHLY, CDR2 FYNNEI. This CDR3 region has 15 residues. V lost 3 bases to trimming and J lost 8 bases; unmatched junction nucleotides: 6.

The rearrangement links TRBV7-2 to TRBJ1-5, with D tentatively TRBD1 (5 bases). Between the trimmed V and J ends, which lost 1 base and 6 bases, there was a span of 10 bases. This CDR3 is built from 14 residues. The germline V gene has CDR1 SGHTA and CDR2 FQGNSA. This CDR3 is CASSLGQGSQPQHF. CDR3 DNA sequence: TGTGCCAGCAGCTTAGGGCAGGGTTCTCAGCCCCAGCATTTT.

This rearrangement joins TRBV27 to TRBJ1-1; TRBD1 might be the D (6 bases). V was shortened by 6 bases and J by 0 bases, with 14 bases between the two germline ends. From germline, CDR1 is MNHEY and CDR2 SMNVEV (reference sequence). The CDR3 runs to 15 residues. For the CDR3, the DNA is TGTGCCAGCAGGGGTAGACAGGAGCTGAACACTGAAGCTTTCTTT. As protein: CASRGRQELNTEAFF.